A selection of T cell receptor beta chains follows, all from one sample in a study of blood T cell repertoires in COVID-19. Some clones are missing from TCRdb's copy, which holds only in-frame ones; the method was immunoSEQ multiplex PCR. In the table there are some 260,000 clones, 88% of which are singletons. Sequenced: peripheral blood. The receptors were gathered from a woman between 65 and 79 years old with COVID-19, enrolled during active disease. The CDR3 runs from the conserved cysteine through the conserved F or W. Fields, in order: J gene, V gene, D gene, clone size, CDR3 protein, CDR3 DNA. A D gene is named only where the DNA matches it firmly. Some rows have no size entry. The others give once, few or many, or a class for an expanded clone.

TRBJ2-2 TRBV27 . . CASSLLGGHTGELFF TGTGCCAGCAGTTTACTAGGGGGTCACACCGGGGAGCTGTTTTTT
TRBJ1-6 TRBV3-1/TRBV3-2 . . CASSPNGGGLHF TGTGCCAGCAGCCCGAATGGGGGGGGGCTCCACTTT
TRBJ1-1 TRBV5-1 TRBD1 . CASSLGTENTEAFF TGCGCCAGCAGCCTCGGGACAGAAAACACTGAAGCTTTCTTT
TRBJ1-1 TRBV19 TRBD1 . CASSVPFQGARNTEAFF TGTGCCAGTAGTGTACCTTTCCAGGGGGCGCGGAACACTGAAGCTTTCTTT
TRBJ2-1 TRBV7-9 . . CASSSTSGGNYNEQFF TGTGCCAGCAGCTCCACGTCAGGAGGGAACTACAATGAGCAGTTCTTC
TRBJ1-2 TRBV18 . . CASSPPPGYGYTF TGTGCCAGCTCACCACCGCCGGGCTATGGCTACACCTTC
TRBJ2-7 TRBV28 TRBD2 . CASSLWRSGSHEQYF TGTGCCAGCAGTTTATGGCGTAGCGGGAGTCACGAGCAGTACTTC
TRBJ1-2 TRBV15 TRBD1 . CATSSGGQGFYGYTF TGTGCCACCAGCAGCGGTGGACAGGGTTTCTATGGCTACACCTTC
TRBJ1-2 TRBV2 . . CASSEDWLSYTF TGTGCCAGCAGTGAAGATTGGCTGAGCTACACCTTC
TRBJ2-5 TRBV2 . once CASSDLEETQYF TGTGCCAGCAGTGATTTAGAGGAGACCCAGTACTTC
TRBJ2-7 TRBV3-1/TRBV3-2 . . CASRDSTYEQYF TGTGCCAGCCGGGACTCAACCTACGAGCAGTACTTC
TRBJ2-2 TRBV30 TRBD1 . CAWNRGDTGELFF TGTGCCTGGAACAGGGGCGACACCGGGGAGCTGTTTTTT
TRBJ2-7 TRBV15 . . CATSRPPGDSYEQYF TGTGCCACCAGCAGACCACCGGGAGATTCCTACGAGCAGTACTTC
TRBJ1-3 TRBV28 TRBD1 . CASSTPQGALVTIYF TGTGCCAGCAGTACCCCACAGGGGGCATTGGTCACCATATATTTT
TRBJ1-3 TRBV5-6 . once CASSLGGDSGNTIYF TGTGCCAGCAGCTTGGGCGGCGACTCTGGAAACACCATATATTTT
TRBJ2-5 TRBV10-3 . . CAISPSVGRQETQYF TGTGCCATCAGCCCCTCGGTGGGCAGGCAAGAGACCCAGTACTTC
TRBJ2-7 TRBV19 TRBD2 few CASSAGGIYEQYF TGTGCCAGTAGTGCGGGGGGCATCTACGAGCAGTACTTC
TRBJ1-3 TRBV11-2 . . CASTAVPRPGNTIYF TGTGCCAGCACGGCGGTTCCGAGGCCTGGAAACACCATATATTTT
TRBJ1-5 TRBV4-2 . . CASSQPDSLDQPQHF TGTGCCAGCAGCCAACCGGACAGCCTCGATCAGCCCCAGCATTTT
TRBJ2-7 TRBV30 . few CAWSGLGSYEQYF TGTGCCTGGAGCGGACTGGGCTCCTACGAGCAGTACTTC
TRBJ2-3 TRBV20-1 TRBD1 . CSASRYGTGTDTQYF TGCAGTGCTAGTCGGTACGGGACAGGCACAGATACGCAGTATTTT
TRBJ1-5 TRBV7-2 . . CASSLASDQPQHF TGTGCCAGCAGCTTAGCGTCAGATCAGCCCCAGCATTTT
TRBJ1-2 TRBV3-1/TRBV3-2 . . CASSQEGGPDGYTF TGTGCCAGCAGCCAAGAAGGAGGGCCCGATGGCTACACCTTC
TRBJ1-2 TRBV5-6 TRBD1 . CASSGLDRANYGYTF TGTGCCAGCAGCGGACTGGACAGGGCTAACTATGGCTACACCTTC
TRBJ1-5 TRBV27 TRBD1 . CATPDFLPGGGQPQHF TGTGCCACTCCGGACTTTTTACCAGGGGGCGGTCAGCCCCAGCATTTT
TRBJ1-2 TRBV6-4 . few CARDKSVHYGYTF TGTGCCAGAGATAAATCGGTACACTATGGCTACACCTTC
TRBJ2-2 TRBV3-1/TRBV3-2 TRBD1 . CASSQEEGTGTGELFF TGTGCCAGCAGCCAAGAGGAGGGGACAGGCACCGGGGAGCTGTTTTTT
TRBJ2-1 TRBV28 TRBD2 . CASSRGLAGHSYNEQFF TGTGCCAGCAGCCGCGGACTAGCGGGACACTCCTACAATGAGCAGTTCTTC
TRBJ2-7 TRBV28 . few CASSLGSTYEQYF TGTGCCAGCAGTTTGGGCAGTACCTACGAGCAGTACTTC
TRBJ2-7 TRBV5-1 TRBD2 . CASSQLAGVTYEQYF TGCGCCAGCAGCCAGCTAGCGGGAGTTACCTACGAGCAGTACTTC
TRBJ1-3 TRBV5-1 . . CASSLVGQPFSGNTIYF TGCGCCAGCAGCTTGGTAGGACAGCCTTTCTCTGGAAACACCATATATTTT
TRBJ2-3 TRBV6-2/TRBV6-3 . . CASSYSTGPDTQYF TGTGCCAGCAGTTACTCCACAGGGCCAGATACGCAGTATTTT
TRBJ1-2 TRBV7-9 . . CASSLVQTHYGYTF TGTGCCAGCAGCTTAGTACAGACCCACTATGGCTACACCTTC
TRBJ1-6 TRBV28 TRBD1 . CASRPTGQSWGNSPLYF TGTGCCAGCAGGCCAACGGGACAGTCCTGGGGAAATTCACCCCTCTACTTT
TRBJ1-1 TRBV2 . . CASSGTGAFF TGTGCCAGCAGCGGGACTGGAGCTTTCTTT
TRBJ2-1 TRBV28 TRBD2 . CASSGTGTSVNNEQFF TGTGCCAGCAGTGGAACCGGGACTAGCGTTAACAATGAGCAGTTCTTC
TRBJ1-1 TRBV5-1 TRBD1 . CASSLYTGGSGTEAFF TGCGCCAGCAGCTTGTACACAGGGGGTTCAGGGACTGAAGCTTTCTTT
TRBJ2-7 TRBV9 . few CASRGEPTYEQYF TGTGCCAGCAGGGGAGAGCCTACCTACGAGCAGTACTTC
TRBJ1-1 TRBV12-3/TRBV12-4 . . CASSLLSQEAFF TGTGCCAGCAGTTTATTAAGCCAAGAAGCTTTCTTT
TRBJ2-1 TRBV5-1 TRBD1 . CASSLGGTGGRNEQFF TGCGCCAGCAGCTTGGGTGGGACAGGGGGCCGCAATGAGCAGTTCTTC
TRBJ2-7 TRBV5-1 TRBD1 . CASTPGTGSSQQYF TGCGCCAGCACCCCAGGGACAGGGTCTTCGCAGCAGTACTTC
TRBJ1-1 TRBV30 . . CAWSAGTLNTEAFF TGTGCCTGGAGTGCCGGGACTTTGAACACTGAAGCTTTCTTT
TRBJ1-1 TRBV10-3 . few CAISEGGGYTEAFF TGTGCCATCAGTGAGGGAGGAGGATACACTGAAGCTTTCTTT
TRBJ2-4 TRBV19 TRBD1 . CASSMRRDRAKNIQYF TGTGCCAGTAGTATGCGCCGGGACAGGGCCAAAAACATTCAGTACTTC
TRBJ1-2 TRBV19 . . CASTRDSYGYTF TGTGCCAGTACCAGGGACTCTTATGGCTACACCTTC
TRBJ2-7 TRBV5-3 . . CAARRGSTSYEQYF TGTGCCGCCCGTAGGGGGAGTACCTCCTACGAGCAGTACTTC
TRBJ1-1 TRBV4-1 . once CASSQAGAPPTEAFF TGCGCCAGCAGCCAAGCAGGGGCGCCGCCCACTGAAGCTTTCTTT
TRBJ2-2 TRBV19 TRBD1 . CATTPGQGHTGELFF TGTGCCACGACACCGGGACAGGGGCACACCGGGGAGCTGTTTTTT
TRBJ2-1 TRBV7-2 TRBD2 . CASSLELAAYNEQFF TGTGCCAGCAGCTTAGAGCTAGCGGCTTACAATGAGCAGTTCTTC
TRBJ2-1 TRBV14 . . CASQTMGSNEQFF TGTGCCAGCCAAACGATGGGGAGCAATGAGCAGTTCTTC
TRBJ2-1 TRBV29-1 TRBD2 . CSVQNSGIYNEQFF TGCAGCGTTCAAAATAGCGGGATCTACAATGAGCAGTTCTTC
TRBJ1-1 TRBV5-1 TRBD1 . CASFAGQGWGTEAFF TGCGCCAGCTTCGCCGGACAGGGGTGGGGCACTGAAGCTTTCTTT
TRBJ2-1 TRBV6-1 . . CASSAQLGRTSYNEQFF TGTGCCAGCAGTGCACAACTAGGACGTACGTCGTACAATGAGCAGTTCTTC
TRBJ1-1 TRBV11-2 . few CASSLGGATEAFF TGTGCCAGCAGCTTAGGTGGGGCCACTGAAGCTTTCTTT
TRBJ1-3 TRBV9 TRBD1 once CASSVEGQGTLGAGNTIYF TGTGCCAGCAGCGTAGAGGGACAGGGGACGCTCGGTGCCGGAAACACCATATATTTT
TRBJ2-1 TRBV4-3 TRBD2 . CASSRGVAGGVYNEQFF TGCGCCAGCAGCCGAGGGGTAGCGGGAGGGGTTTACAATGAGCAGTTCTTC
TRBJ1-2 TRBV4-1 TRBD1 . CASSQPDRDSPLYGYTF TGCGCCAGCAGCCAGCCCGACCGGGACAGTCCGCTCTATGGCTACACCTTC
TRBJ2-2 TRBV19 . many CASDNRRNTGELFF TGTGCCAGCGATAACAGGAGGAACACCGGGGAGCTGTTTTTT
TRBJ2-5 TRBV4-2 . . CASSQDRRQETQYF TGTGCCAGCAGCCAAGACCGGAGGCAAGAGACCCAGTACTTC